A selection of T cell receptor beta chains follows, all from one sample in a study of cytomegalovirus exposure and HLA in healthy donors. The data were produced by immunoSEQ multiplex PCR, yet TCRdb's version contains in-frame clones alone and is incomplete. The sample has about 60,000 clones; 70% are singletons. Sequencing was carried out using PBMCs. These receptors were collected from a woman aged 55-70 years in good health and CMV-seropositive. Each CDR3 is given with its conserved first and last residue. The order of the fields is V gene, J gene, clone size, D gene, CDR3 DNA, CDR3 protein. A D gene is named only where the DNA matches it firmly. For some rows the clone size is stated as once, few or many, or as a class when expanded; others skip it.

V: TRBV29-1
J: TRBJ1-1
size: once
D: TRBD1
DNA: TGCAGCGCCGGGGACAGGGGGAACACTGAAGCTTTCTTT
CDR3: CSAGDRGNTEAFF

V: TRBV20-1
J: TRBJ1-1
size: once
D: NA
DNA: TGCAGGGGGGGAGGAAGCACTGAAGCTTTCTTT
CDR3: CRGGGSTEAFF

V: TRBV7-6
J: TRBJ1-2
size: few
D: TRBD1
DNA: TGTGCCAGCAGCTCTCCGGGACAGGGGTTCTATGGCTACACCTTC
CDR3: CASSSPGQGFYGYTF

V: TRBV11-2
J: TRBJ1-2
size: NA
D: NA
DNA: TGTGCCAGCAGACCGCTTCACGGGGGAGGGCCAAACTATGGCTACACCTTC
CDR3: CASRPLHGGGPNYGYTF

V: TRBV9
J: TRBJ2-1
size: NA
D: NA
DNA: TGTGCCAGCAGCGTAGGTAGCGGTTACAATGAGCAGTTCTTC
CDR3: CASSVGSGYNEQFF

V: TRBV30
J: TRBJ2-5
size: once
D: NA
DNA: TGTGCCCGGAGAGGGGGGGCCGGGGAGACCCAGTACTTC
CDR3: CARRGGAGETQYF

V: TRBV6-1
J: TRBJ1-1
size: NA
D: TRBD1
DNA: TGTGCCAGCCGGGACAGACTGAACACTGAAGCTTTCTTT
CDR3: CASRDRLNTEAFF

V: TRBV4-1
J: TRBJ1-2
size: NA
D: NA
DNA: TGCGCCAGCAGCCGGGGCGGAACAAACTATGGCTACACCTTC
CDR3: CASSRGGTNYGYTF

V: TRBV2
J: TRBJ2-2
size: NA
D: NA
DNA: TGTGCCAGCAGTGTCCGGGATATAGGTACCGGGGAGCTGTTTTTT
CDR3: CASSVRDIGTGELFF

V: TRBV7-2
J: TRBJ2-5
size: NA
D: NA
DNA: TGTGCCAGCAGCTTAAGCCTAGGAGAGACCCAGTACTTC
CDR3: CASSLSLGETQYF

V: TRBV2
J: TRBJ2-2
size: NA
D: NA
DNA: TGTGCCAGCAGTGCTCAGGGGGGCAACACCGGGGAGCTGTTTTTT
CDR3: CASSAQGGNTGELFF

V: TRBV28
J: TRBJ2-5
size: NA
D: NA
DNA: TGTGCCAGCAGTTTACCCCGGACGGGGGAGCAGTACTTC
CDR3: CASSLPRTGEQYF

V: TRBV4-3
J: TRBJ2-1
size: NA
D: NA
DNA: TGCGCCAGCAGCCAAGAGGACTCTTACAATGAGCAGTTCTTC
CDR3: CASSQEDSYNEQFF

V: TRBV18
J: TRBJ2-2
size: once
D: TRBD1
DNA: TGTGCCAGCTCATCTTCCCCCGCAGGGGGTTTGACCGGGGAGCTGTTTTTT
CDR3: CASSSSPAGGLTGELFF

V: TRBV9
J: TRBJ2-5
size: NA
D: NA
DNA: TGTGCCAGCAGCGGGGGGCCCCCAGAGACCCAGTACTTC
CDR3: CASSGGPPETQYF

V: TRBV4-1
J: TRBJ1-4
size: NA
D: TRBD1
DNA: TGCGCCAGCAGCCAGACCCCGGGACAGCTAAATGAAAAACTGTTTTTT
CDR3: CASSQTPGQLNEKLFF

V: TRBV6-4
J: TRBJ1-2
size: once
D: NA
DNA: TGTGCCAGCAGTGACCCTCGGTCCGATGGCTACACCTTC
CDR3: CASSDPRSDGYTF

V: TRBV9
J: TRBJ2-5
size: NA
D: TRBD2
DNA: TGTGCCAGCAGCGTAGAGCTAGCGGGGGGGCCGAAGACCCAGTACTTC
CDR3: CASSVELAGGPKTQYF

V: TRBV2
J: TRBJ1-2
size: NA
D: NA
DNA: TGTGCCAGCAGTGCATCAGGGGCCTATTCTGGTGGCTACACCTTC
CDR3: CASSASGAYSGGYTF

V: TRBV5-1
J: TRBJ1-1
size: NA
D: NA
DNA: TGCGCCAGCAGCTTGGTGATCGGGGGGGACACTGAAGCTTTCTTT
CDR3: CASSLVIGGDTEAFF

V: TRBV19
J: TRBJ1-6
size: NA
D: TRBD1
DNA: TGTGCCAGTAGTAGTGGGACAGGGGAGACACCCCTCCACTTT
CDR3: CASSSGTGETPLHF

V: TRBV15
J: TRBJ2-1
size: NA
D: TRBD2
DNA: TGTGCCACCAGCAGAGACACTAGCGGGGGACAGGGTGAGCAGTTCTTC
CDR3: CATSRDTSGGQGEQFF

V: TRBV5-1
J: TRBJ2-1
size: few
D: NA
DNA: TGCGCCAGCAGCTTGGTCTGGGACACATCCTACAATGAGCAGTTCTTC
CDR3: CASSLVWDTSYNEQFF

V: TRBV2
J: TRBJ1-2
size: NA
D: TRBD1
DNA: TGTGCCAGCAGGACAGGGTTGGGGGGCTACACCTTC
CDR3: CASRTGLGGYTF

V: TRBV7-8
J: TRBJ1-5
size: NA
D: NA
DNA: TGTGCCAGCAGCTTAATGCAGGGGCCATCGCAGCCCCAGCATTTT
CDR3: CASSLMQGPSQPQHF

V: TRBV11-3
J: TRBJ1-1
size: NA
D: NA
DNA: TGTGCCAGCAGCATCCAGTGGAACACTGAAGCTTTCTTT
CDR3: CASSIQWNTEAFF

V: TRBV10-2
J: TRBJ1-3
size: NA
D: NA
DNA: TGCGCCAGCAGTCCTCAGGGGCCCTACTCTGGAAACACCATATATTTT
CDR3: CASSPQGPYSGNTIYF

V: TRBV28
J: TRBJ1-5
size: NA
D: NA
DNA: TGTGCCAGCATCCAACCAAACGGGGATCAGCCCCAGCATTTT
CDR3: CASIQPNGDQPQHF

V: TRBV7-6
J: TRBJ2-1
size: NA
D: TRBD2
DNA: TGTGCCAGCAGCTTAGTGCCAGCGGGGGCCTCCAGCTCCTACAATGAGCAGTTCTTC
CDR3: CASSLVPAGASSSYNEQFF

V: TRBV5-1
J: TRBJ2-7
size: once
D: NA
DNA: TGCGCCAGCAGCCGCACCGGGACATCTTCTGGCGAGCAGTACTTC
CDR3: CASSRTGTSSGEQYF

V: TRBV5-4
J: TRBJ2-3
size: NA
D: NA
DNA: TGTGCCAGCAGCTTGGCCACAGGCGGCACAGATACGCAGTATTTT
CDR3: CASSLATGGTDTQYF

V: TRBV7-3
J: TRBJ2-7
size: NA
D: NA
DNA: TGTGCCAGCAGCTTAGGGGCAGACCAGTACTTC
CDR3: CASSLGADQYF

V: TRBV5-4
J: TRBJ1-6
size: NA
D: NA
DNA: TGTGCCAGCAGCACCCAGGATAATTCACCCCTCCACTTT
CDR3: CASSTQDNSPLHF

V: TRBV2
J: TRBJ2-3
size: once
D: TRBD1
DNA: TGTGCCACCAACAAGGGGACAGGTACAGATACGCAGTATTTT
CDR3: CATNKGTGTDTQYF

V: TRBV2
J: TRBJ2-7
size: few
D: NA
DNA: TGTGCCAGCAGTGAGCAGGGCCTCTACGAGCAGTACTTC
CDR3: CASSEQGLYEQYF

V: TRBV19
J: TRBJ2-1
size: NA
D: NA
DNA: TGTGCCAGTAGTATTGGGAGAAGGAATGAGCAGTTCTTC
CDR3: CASSIGRRNEQFF

V: TRBV7-9
J: TRBJ2-1
size: NA
D: NA
DNA: TGTGCCAGCAGCCCGTATTGGTCAGTTTATGAGCAGTTCTTC
CDR3: CASSPYWSVYEQFF

V: TRBV6-5
J: TRBJ1-2
size: NA
D: NA
DNA: TGTGCCAGCAGACAGGGAAACTATGGCTACACCTTT
CDR3: CASRQGNYGYTF

V: TRBV29-1
J: TRBJ2-1
size: NA
D: NA
DNA: TGCAGCGTTAAGGGGCAGGCGAATGAGCAGTTCTTC
CDR3: CSVKGQANEQFF

V: TRBV4-2
J: TRBJ1-2
size: NA
D: NA
DNA: TGTGCCAGCAGCTTGAAGCCTAACTATGGCTACACCTTC
CDR3: CASSLKPNYGYTF

V: TRBV15
J: TRBJ2-7
size: once
D: TRBD1
DNA: TGTGCCACCAGCAGAGATTTGGGACAGGGGTACGAGCAGTACTTC
CDR3: CATSRDLGQGYEQYF

V: TRBV6-1
J: TRBJ2-3
size: NA
D: TRBD2
DNA: TGTGCCGCCGTTTTGGGCGGGGGGTTTAGAGATACGCAGTATTTT
CDR3: CAAVLGGGFRDTQYF

V: TRBV4-2
J: TRBJ2-3
size: NA
D: TRBD2
DNA: TGTGCCAGCAGCCAAACTAGCGGGGCTGGCACAGATACGCAGTATTTT
CDR3: CASSQTSGAGTDTQYF

V: TRBV30
J: TRBJ2-4
size: NA
D: NA
DNA: TGTGCCTGGGGTGGGTGGGACTTAGCCAAAAACATTCAGTACTTC
CDR3: CAWGGWDLAKNIQYF

V: TRBV5-5
J: TRBJ2-5
size: NA
D: TRBD1
DNA: TGTGCCAGCAGCTTGGGGACAGGGACACAAGAGACCCAGTACTTC
CDR3: CASSLGTGTQETQYF

V: TRBV7-3
J: TRBJ2-3
size: few
D: TRBD1
DNA: TGTGCCAGCAGCCTACAGGGGGCGATCCCAGATACGCAGTATTTT
CDR3: CASSLQGAIPDTQYF

V: TRBV6-6
J: TRBJ1-2
size: NA
D: TRBD1
DNA: TGTGCCAGCAGTTACTCACAAAGACAGGGGAGCTATGGCTACACCTTC
CDR3: CASSYSQRQGSYGYTF

V: TRBV6-5
J: TRBJ1-1
size: once
D: NA
DNA: TGTGCCAGCAGTTCCATTAACACTGAAGCTTTCTTT
CDR3: CASSSINTEAFF

V: TRBV11-2
J: TRBJ2-7
size: NA
D: TRBD1
DNA: TGTGCCAGCAGCTCCACCACGACAGGGACCTACGAGCAGTACTTC
CDR3: CASSSTTTGTYEQYF

V: TRBV7-6
J: TRBJ1-2
size: NA
D: NA
DNA: TGTGCCAGCAGCCGAACACCCGCCGAACCCCACTATGGCTACACCTTC
CDR3: CASSRTPAEPHYGYTF

V: TRBV6-5
J: TRBJ1-5
size: NA
D: TRBD1
DNA: TGTGCCAGCAGGACAGGGGGCCCAGATCAGCCCCAGCATTTT
CDR3: CASRTGGPDQPQHF

V: TRBV6-1
J: TRBJ1-5
size: NA
D: NA
DNA: TGTGCCAGCAGTGCGGAGTTCAATCAGCCCCAGCATTTT
CDR3: CASSAEFNQPQHF

V: TRBV2
J: TRBJ1-1
size: NA
D: NA
DNA: TGTGCCAGCAGTGAAGCCTATTTGACAGGGAACACTGAAGCTTTCTTT
CDR3: CASSEAYLTGNTEAFF

V: TRBV6-6
J: TRBJ2-3
size: NA
D: TRBD1
DNA: TGTGCCAGCCGACAGGGGCTCACAGATACGCAGTATTTT
CDR3: CASRQGLTDTQYF

V: TRBV27
J: TRBJ1-4
size: NA
D: TRBD1
DNA: TGTGCCAGCAGTCTCAGGGGGCAAGGTGAAAAACTGTTTTTT
CDR3: CASSLRGQGEKLFF